This note documents a single TCR beta chain sequence. The data derive from a study of blood T cell repertoires in COVID-19. Study-wide background: Donors in the United States, Italy and Spain gave samples during acute or convalescent COVID-19.

How the authors handled the data: Estimation of nucleated cell counts was performed using reference gene primer amplification. TCRdb's copy holds only in-frame clones and misses some; the assay was immunoSEQ multiplex PCR. The DNA gave D and trimming, while V, J and clone size come from that table. The table lists around 100,000 clones, roughly 80% of them singletons, with approximately 1.5% in the top ten. Specimen: peripheral blood. The receptor comes from a man in his fifties with acute or convalescent COVID-19.

CDR3 DNA: TGTGCCAGCAGGGCGCCCGGACGAGGGAAAGAGCAGTACTTC. Protein: CASRAPGRGKEQYF. The chain uses TRBV6-5 and TRBJ2-7; D is possibly TRBD2 (5 bases). Trimming removed 6 bases at V and 7 bases at J, with 19 bases between. CDR3 length: 14 amino acids. Germline CDR1 MNHEY, CDR2 SVGAGI.